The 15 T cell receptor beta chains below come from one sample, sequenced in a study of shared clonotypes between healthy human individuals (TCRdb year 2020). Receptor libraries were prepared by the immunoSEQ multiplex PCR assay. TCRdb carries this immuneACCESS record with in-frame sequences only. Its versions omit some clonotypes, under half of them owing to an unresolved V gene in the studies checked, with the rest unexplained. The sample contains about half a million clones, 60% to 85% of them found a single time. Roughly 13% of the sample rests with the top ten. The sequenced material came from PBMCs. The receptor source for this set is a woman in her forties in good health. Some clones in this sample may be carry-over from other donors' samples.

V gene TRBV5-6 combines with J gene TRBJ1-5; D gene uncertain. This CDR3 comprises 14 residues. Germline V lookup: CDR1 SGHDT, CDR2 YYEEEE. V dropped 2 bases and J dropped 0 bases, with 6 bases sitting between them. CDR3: CASSLQLSNQPQHF. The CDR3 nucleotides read TGTGCCAGCAGCTTACAACTTAGCAATCAGCCCCAGCATTTT.

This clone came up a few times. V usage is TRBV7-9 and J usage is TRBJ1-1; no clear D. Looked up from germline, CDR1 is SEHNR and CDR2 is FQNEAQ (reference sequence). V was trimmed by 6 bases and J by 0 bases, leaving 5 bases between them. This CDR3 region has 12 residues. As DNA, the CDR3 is TGTGCCAGCAGACGAATGAACACTGAAGCTTTCTTT. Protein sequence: CASRRMNTEAFF.

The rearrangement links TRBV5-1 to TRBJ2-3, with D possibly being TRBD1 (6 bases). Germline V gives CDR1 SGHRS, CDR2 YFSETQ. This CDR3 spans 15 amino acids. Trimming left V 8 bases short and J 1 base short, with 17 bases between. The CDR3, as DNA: TGCGCCAGTCTGGAACAGGGCGCACGCACAGATACGCAGTATTTT. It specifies CASLEQGARTDTQYF.

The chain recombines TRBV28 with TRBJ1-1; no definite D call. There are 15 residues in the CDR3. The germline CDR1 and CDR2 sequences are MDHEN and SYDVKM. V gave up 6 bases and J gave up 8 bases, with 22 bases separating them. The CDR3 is CASSPTSDNKREAFF. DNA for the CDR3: TGTGCCAGCAGCCCCACGAGCGACAACAAAAGGGAAGCTTTCTTT. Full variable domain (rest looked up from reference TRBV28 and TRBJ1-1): DVKVTQSSRYLVKRTGEKVFLECVQDMDHENMFWYRQDPGLGLRLIYFSYDVKMKEKGDIPEGYSVSREKKERFSLILESASTNQTSMYLCASSPTSDNKREAFFGQGTRLTVV.

The CDR3 DNA reads as TGCAGCGTTGGGACAGGCTCCTACGAGCAGTACTTC. Residues: CSVGTGSYEQYF. The chain recombines TRBV29-1 with TRBJ2-5, with 7 bases fitting TRBD1. Judging by the DNA end, TRBJ2-7 fits better; the J call may be wrong. The CDR3 sequence is 12 residues long. Germline V gene data show CDR1 as SQVTM and CDR2 as ANQGSEA.

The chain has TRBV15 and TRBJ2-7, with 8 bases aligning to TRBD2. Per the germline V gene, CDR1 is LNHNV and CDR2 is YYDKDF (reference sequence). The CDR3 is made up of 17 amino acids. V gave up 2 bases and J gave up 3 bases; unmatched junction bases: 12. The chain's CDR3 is CATSRSVGTSGHYEQYF. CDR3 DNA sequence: TGTGCCACCAGCAGATCTGTAGGTACTAGCGGCCACTACGAGCAGTACTTC.

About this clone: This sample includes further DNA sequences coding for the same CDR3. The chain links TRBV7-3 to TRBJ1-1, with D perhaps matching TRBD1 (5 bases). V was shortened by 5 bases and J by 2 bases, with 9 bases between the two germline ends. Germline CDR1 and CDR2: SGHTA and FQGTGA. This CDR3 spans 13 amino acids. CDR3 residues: CASSPTGNTEAFF. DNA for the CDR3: TGTGCCAGCAGCCCCACAGGAAACACTGAAGCTTTCTTT.

CDR3 nucleotide sequence: TGTGCCAGCAGCTTCGGGACAAAACTTAACTATGGCTACACCTTC. Protein product: CASSFGTKLNYGYTF. The chain employs TRBV5-4 and TRBJ1-2; possible D gene TRBD1, 6 bases. Per the germline V gene, CDR1 is SGHNT and CDR2 is YYREEE (reference sequence). This CDR3 is 15 amino acids long. The V and J ends lost 2 bases and 1 base respectively, with 12 bases between them.

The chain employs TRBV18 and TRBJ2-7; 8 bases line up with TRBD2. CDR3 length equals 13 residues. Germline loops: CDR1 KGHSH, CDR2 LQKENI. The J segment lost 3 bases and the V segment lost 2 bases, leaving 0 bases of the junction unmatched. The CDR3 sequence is CASSPGTSYEQYF. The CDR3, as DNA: TGTGCCAGCTCACCAGGGACTAGCTACGAGCAGTACTTC.

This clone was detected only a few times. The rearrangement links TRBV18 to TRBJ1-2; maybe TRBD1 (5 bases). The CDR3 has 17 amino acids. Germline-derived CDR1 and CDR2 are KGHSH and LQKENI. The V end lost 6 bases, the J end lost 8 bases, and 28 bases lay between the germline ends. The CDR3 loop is CASSPKNALIGAEGYTF. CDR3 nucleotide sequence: TGTGCCAGCTCGCCTAAAAATGCCCTAATAGGGGCCGAAGGCTACACCTTC.

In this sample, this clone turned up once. CDR3 amino acids: CASSQPTSGKYEQYF. The CDR3, as DNA: TGCGCCAGCAGCCAACCGACTAGCGGGAAATACGAGCAGTACTTC. The V gene is TRBV4-1, the J gene TRBJ2-7, with 11 positions matching TRBD2. The germline V gene has CDR1 MGHRA and CDR2 YSYEKL. V was clipped by 2 bases and J by 4 bases; unmatched bases: 4. This CDR3 comprises 15 residues.

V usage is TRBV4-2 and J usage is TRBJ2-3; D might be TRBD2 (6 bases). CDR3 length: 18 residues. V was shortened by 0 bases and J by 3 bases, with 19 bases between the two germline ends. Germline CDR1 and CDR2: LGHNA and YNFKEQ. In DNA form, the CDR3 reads TGTGCCAGCAGCCAAGATGGTCCGGACGGGAGAGTTACAGATACGCAGTATTTT. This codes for CASSQDGPDGRVTDTQYF.

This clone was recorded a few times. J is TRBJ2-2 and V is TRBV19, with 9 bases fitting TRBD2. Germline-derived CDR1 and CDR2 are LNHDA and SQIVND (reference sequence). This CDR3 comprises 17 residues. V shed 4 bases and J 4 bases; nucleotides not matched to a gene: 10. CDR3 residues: CASSTRPGLAITGELFF. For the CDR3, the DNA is TGTGCCAGTAGTACCCGCCCCGGACTAGCGATCACCGGGGAGCTGTTTTTT.

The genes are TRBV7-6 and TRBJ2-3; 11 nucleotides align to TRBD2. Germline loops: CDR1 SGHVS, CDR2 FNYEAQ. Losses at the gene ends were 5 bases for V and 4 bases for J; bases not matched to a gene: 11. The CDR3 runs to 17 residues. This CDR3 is CASSPGVVAGGPDTQYF. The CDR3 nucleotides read TGTGCCAGCAGCCCAGGGGTTGTAGCGGGAGGGCCAGATACGCAGTATTTT.

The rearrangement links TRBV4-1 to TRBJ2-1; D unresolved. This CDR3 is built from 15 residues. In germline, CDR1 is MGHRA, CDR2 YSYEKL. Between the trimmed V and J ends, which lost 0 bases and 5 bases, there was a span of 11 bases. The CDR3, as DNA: TGCGCCAGCAGCCAAGATCGCACCCCCCACAATGAGCAGTTCTTC. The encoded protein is CASSQDRTPHNEQFF.